This T cell receptor beta chain was captured in a study of CD8 T cells in Susac syndrome. It was with random hexamers that 0.5 to 1 ug RNA was reverse transcribed. One entry per CDR3 protein results from TCRdb running MiXCR on the immunoSEQ multiplex PCR reads. In the table there are hundreds of thousands of distinct CDR3 sequences, about 95% of which are singletons. The length of the CDR3 is 15 residues. V shed 2 bases and J shed 0 bases, with 10 bases lying between them. Per germline, CDR1 PRHDT and CDR2 FYEKMQ (reference sequence). Sequenced sample: CD4+ T cells from PBMCs. This clonotype originated in a human donor with multiple sclerosis. V is TRBV13 and J is TRBJ2-5; no clear D. The DNA of the CDR3 is TGTGCCAGCAGCTTAAATCCCCTCTACCAAGAGACCCAGTACTTC. It is translated as CASSLNPLYQETQYF.